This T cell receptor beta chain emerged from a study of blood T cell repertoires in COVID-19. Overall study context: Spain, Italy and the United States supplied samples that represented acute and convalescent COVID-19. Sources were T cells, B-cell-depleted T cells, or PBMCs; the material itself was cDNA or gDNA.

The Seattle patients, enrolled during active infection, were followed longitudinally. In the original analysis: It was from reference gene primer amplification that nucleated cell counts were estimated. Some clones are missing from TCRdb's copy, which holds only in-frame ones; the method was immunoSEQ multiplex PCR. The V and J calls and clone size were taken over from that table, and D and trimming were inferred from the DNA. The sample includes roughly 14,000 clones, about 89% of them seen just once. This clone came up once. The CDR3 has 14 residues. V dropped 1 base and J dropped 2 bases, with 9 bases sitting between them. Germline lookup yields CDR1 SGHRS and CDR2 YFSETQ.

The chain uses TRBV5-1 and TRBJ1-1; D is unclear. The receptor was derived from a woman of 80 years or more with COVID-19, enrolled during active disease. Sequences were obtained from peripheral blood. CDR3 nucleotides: TGCGCCAGCAGCTTGAATGAGGGTAACACTGAAGCTTTCTTT. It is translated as CASSLNEGNTEAFF.